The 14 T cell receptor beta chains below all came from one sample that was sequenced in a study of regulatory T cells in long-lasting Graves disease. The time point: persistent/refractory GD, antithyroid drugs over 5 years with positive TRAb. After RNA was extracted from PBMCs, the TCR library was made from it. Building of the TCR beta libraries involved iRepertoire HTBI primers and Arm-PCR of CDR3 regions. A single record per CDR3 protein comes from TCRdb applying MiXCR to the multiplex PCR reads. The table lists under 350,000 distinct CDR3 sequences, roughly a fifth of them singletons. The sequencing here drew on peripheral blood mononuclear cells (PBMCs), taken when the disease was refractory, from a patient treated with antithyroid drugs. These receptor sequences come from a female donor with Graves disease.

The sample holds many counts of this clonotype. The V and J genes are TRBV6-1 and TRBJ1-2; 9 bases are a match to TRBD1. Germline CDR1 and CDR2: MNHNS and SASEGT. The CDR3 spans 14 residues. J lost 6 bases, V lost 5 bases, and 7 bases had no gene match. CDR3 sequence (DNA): TGTGCCAGCAGTCCGGGACAGGGCTTTGATGGCTACACCTTC. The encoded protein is CASSPGQGFDGYTF.

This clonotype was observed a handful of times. The chain's CDR3 is CASRKDTGELFF. The CDR3 DNA follows: TGTGCCAGCAGGAAAGACACCGGGGAGCTGTTTTTT. The V call is TRBV12-3 or TRBV12-4, the J call TRBJ2-2, with D unclear. V dropped 6 bases and J dropped 3 bases, with 5 bases sitting between them. This CDR3 has 12 amino acids.

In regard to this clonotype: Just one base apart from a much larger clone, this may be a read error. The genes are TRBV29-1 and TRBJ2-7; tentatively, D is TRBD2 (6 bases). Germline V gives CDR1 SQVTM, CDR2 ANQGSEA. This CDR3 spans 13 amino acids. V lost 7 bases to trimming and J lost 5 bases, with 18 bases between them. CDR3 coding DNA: TGCAGCGCCGAGGACGGGAGTCGGAACGAGCAGTACTTC. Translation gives CSAEDGSRNEQYF.

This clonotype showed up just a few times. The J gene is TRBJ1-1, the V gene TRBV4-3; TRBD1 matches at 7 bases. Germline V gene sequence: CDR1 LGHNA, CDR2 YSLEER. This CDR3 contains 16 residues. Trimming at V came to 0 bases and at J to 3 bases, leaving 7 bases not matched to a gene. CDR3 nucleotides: TGCGCCAGCAGCCAAGAGTCCCAACAGGGGTACACTGAAGCTTTCTTT. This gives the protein CASSQESQQGYTEAFF.

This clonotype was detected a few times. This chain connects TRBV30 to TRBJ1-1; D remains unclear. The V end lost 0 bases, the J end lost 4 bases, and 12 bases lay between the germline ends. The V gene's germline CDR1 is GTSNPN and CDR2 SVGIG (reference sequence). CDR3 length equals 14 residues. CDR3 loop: CAWSVVDGVTEAFF. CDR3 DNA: TGTGCCTGGAGTGTAGTTGACGGGGTCACTGAAGCTTTCTTT.

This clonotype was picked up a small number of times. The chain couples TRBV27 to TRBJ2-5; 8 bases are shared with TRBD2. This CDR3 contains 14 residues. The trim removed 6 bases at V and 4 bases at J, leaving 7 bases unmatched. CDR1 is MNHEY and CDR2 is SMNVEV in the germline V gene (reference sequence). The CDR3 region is CASRLSGSGETQYF. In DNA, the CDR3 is TGTGCCAGCAGACTGAGCGGGAGTGGAGAGACCCAGTACTTC.

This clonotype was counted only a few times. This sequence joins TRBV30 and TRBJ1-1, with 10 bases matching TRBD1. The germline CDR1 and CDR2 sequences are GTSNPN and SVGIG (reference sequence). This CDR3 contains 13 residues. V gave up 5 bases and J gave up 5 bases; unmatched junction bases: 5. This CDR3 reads CAWPGQGRTEAFF. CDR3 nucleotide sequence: TGTGCCTGGCCGGGACAGGGGAGGACTGAAGCTTTCTTT.

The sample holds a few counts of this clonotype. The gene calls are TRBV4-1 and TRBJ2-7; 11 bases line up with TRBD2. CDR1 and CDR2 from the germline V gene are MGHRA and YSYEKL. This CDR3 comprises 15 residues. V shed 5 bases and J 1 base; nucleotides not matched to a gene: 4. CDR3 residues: CASSKGTSGSYEQYF. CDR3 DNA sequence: TGCGCCAGCAGCAAGGGGACTAGCGGATCCTACGAGCAGTACTTC.

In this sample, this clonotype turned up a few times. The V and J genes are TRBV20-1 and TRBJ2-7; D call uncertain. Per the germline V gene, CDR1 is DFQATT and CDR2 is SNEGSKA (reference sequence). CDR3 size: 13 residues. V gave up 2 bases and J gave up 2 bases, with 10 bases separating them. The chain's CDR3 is CSARKDLTYEQYF. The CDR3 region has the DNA TGCAGTGCTAGAAAGGACCTAACCTACGAGCAGTACTTC.

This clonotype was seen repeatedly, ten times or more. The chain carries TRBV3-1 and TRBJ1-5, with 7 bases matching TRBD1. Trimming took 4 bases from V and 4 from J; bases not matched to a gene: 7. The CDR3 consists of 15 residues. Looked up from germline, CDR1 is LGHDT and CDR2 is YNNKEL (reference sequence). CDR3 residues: CASSLAGTENQPQHF. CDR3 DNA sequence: TGTGCCAGCAGCCTCGCCGGGACAGAAAATCAGCCCCAGCATTTT.

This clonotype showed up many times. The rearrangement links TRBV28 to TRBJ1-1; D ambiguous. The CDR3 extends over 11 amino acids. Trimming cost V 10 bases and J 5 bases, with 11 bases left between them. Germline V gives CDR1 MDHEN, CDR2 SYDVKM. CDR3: CATTVGTEAFF. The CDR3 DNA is TGTGCCACCACGGTGGGTACTGAAGCTTTCTTT.

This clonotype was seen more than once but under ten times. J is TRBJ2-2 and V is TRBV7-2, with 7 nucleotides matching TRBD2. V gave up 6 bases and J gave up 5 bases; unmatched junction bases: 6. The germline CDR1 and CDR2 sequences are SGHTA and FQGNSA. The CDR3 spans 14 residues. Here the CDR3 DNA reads TGTGCCAGCAGTTATGGACTAGAGACCGGGGAGCTGTTTTTT. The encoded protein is CASSYGLETGELFF.

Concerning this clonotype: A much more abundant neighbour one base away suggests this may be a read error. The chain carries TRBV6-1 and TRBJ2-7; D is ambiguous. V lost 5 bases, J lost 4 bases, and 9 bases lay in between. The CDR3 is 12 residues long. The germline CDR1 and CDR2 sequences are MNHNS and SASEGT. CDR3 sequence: CASSTHGYEQYF. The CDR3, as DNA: TGTGCCAGCAGTACTCACGGGTACGAGCAGTACTTC.

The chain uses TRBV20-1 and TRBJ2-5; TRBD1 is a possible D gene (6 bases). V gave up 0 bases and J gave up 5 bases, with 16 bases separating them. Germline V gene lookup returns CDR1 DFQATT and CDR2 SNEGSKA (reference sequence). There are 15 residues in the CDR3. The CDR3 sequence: CSARDHEAGAETQYF. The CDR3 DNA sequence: TGCAGTGCTAGAGATCATGAGGCAGGGGCTGAGACCCAGTACTTC.